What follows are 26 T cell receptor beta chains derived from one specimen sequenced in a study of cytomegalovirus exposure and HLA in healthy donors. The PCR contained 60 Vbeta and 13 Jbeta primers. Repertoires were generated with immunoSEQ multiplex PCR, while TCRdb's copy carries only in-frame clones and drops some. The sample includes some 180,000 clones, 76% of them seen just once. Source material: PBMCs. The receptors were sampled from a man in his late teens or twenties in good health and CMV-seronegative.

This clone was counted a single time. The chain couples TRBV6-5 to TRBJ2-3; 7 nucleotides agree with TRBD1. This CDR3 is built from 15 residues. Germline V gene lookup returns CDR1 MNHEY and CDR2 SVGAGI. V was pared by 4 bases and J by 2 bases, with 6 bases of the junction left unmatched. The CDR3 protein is CASSSGTEDTDTQYF. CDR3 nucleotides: TGTGCCAGCAGTTCCGGGACAGAGGACACAGATACGCAGTATTTT.

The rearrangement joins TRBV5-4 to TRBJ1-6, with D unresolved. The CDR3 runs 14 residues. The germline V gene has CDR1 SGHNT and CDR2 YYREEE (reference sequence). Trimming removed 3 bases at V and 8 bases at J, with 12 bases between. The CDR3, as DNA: TGTGCCAGCAGCTCAAGGCAGGCAGATTCACCCCTCCACTTT. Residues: CASSSRQADSPLHF. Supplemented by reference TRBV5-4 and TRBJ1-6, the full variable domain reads ETGVTQSPTHLIKTRGQQVTLRCSSQSGHNTVSWYQQALGQGPQFIFQYYREEENGRGNFPPRFSGLQFPNYSSELNVNALELDDSALYLCASSSRQADSPLHFGNGTRLTVT.

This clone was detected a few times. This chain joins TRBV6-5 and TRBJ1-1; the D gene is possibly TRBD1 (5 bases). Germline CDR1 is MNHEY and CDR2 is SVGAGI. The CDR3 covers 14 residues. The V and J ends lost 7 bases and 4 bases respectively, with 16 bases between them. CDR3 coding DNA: TGTGCCAGCATCAACCCAGGGAGGCGCACTGAAGCTTTCTTT. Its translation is CASINPGRRTEAFF.

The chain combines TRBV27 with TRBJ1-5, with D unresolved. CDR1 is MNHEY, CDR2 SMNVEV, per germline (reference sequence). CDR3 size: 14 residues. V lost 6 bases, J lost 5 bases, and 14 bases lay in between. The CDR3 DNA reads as TGTGCCAGCAGGGCCCAAGCGTTTCATCAGCCCCAGCATTTT. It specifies CASRAQAFHQPQHF.

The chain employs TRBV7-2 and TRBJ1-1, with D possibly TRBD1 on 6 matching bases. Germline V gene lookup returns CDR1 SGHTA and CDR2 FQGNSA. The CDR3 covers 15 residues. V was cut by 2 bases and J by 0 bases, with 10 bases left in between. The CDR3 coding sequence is TGTGCCAGCAGCTTAAGGGGACACATGAACACTGAAGCTTTCTTT. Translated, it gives CASSLRGHMNTEAFF.

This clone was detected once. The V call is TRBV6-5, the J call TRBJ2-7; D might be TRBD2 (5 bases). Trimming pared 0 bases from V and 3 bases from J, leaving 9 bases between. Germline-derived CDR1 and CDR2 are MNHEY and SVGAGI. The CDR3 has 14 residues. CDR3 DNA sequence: TGTGCCAGCAGTTACTCGGAGGATCTCTACGAGCAGTACTTC. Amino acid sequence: CASSYSEDLYEQYF.

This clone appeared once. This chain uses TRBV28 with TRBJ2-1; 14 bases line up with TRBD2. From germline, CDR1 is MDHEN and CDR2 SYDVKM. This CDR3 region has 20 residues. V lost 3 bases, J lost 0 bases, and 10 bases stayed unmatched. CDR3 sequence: CASSLSGLAGAVSSYNEQFF. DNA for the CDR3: TGTGCCAGCAGTTTGTCGGGACTAGCGGGGGCCGTTAGCTCCTACAATGAGCAGTTCTTC.

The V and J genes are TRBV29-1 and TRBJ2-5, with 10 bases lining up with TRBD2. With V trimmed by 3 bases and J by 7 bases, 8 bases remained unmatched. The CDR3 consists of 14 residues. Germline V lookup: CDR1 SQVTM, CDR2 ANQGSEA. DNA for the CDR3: TGCAGCGTTGAGAAAGCGGGAGGGCTTGGGACCCAGTACTTC. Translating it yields CSVEKAGGLGTQYF.

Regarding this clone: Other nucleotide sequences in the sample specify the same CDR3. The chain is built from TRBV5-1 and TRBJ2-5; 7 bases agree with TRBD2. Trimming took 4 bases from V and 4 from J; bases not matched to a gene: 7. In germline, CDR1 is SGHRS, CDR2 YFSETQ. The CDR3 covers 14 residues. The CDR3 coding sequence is TGCGCCAGCAGCCCGGGGGGAGGGTCAGAGACCCAGTACTTC. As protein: CASSPGGGSETQYF. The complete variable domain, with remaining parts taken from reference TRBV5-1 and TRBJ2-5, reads KAGVTQTPRYLIKTRGQQVTLSCSPISGHRSVSWYQQTPGQGLQFLFEYFSETQRNKGNFPGRFSGRQFSNSRSEMNVSTLELGDSALYLCASSPGGGSETQYFGPGTRLLVL.

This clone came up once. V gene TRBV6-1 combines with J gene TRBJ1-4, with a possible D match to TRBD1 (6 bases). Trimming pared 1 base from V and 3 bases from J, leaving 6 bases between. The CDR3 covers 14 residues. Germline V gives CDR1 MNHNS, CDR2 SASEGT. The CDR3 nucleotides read TGTGCCAGCAGTGAAGGGGGGCCTAATGAAAAACTGTTTTTT. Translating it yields CASSEGGPNEKLFF.

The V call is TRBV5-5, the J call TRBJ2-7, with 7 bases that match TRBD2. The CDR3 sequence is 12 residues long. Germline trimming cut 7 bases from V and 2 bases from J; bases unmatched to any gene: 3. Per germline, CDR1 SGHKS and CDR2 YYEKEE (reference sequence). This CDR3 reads CASGLVTYEQYF. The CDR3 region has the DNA TGTGCCAGCGGACTAGTTACCTACGAGCAGTACTTC.

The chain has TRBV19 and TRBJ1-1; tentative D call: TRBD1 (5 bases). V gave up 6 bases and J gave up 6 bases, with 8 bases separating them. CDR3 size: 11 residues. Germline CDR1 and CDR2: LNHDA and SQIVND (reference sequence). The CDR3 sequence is CASRGVPEAFF. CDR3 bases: TGTGCCAGTAGAGGGGTCCCTGAAGCTTTCTTT.

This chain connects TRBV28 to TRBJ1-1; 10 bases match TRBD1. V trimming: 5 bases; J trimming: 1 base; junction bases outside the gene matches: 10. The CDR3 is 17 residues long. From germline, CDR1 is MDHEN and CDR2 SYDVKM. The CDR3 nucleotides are TGTGCCAGCAGTATGGGGACAGGGGACCCTTGGAACACTGAAGCTTTCTTT. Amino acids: CASSMGTGDPWNTEAFF.

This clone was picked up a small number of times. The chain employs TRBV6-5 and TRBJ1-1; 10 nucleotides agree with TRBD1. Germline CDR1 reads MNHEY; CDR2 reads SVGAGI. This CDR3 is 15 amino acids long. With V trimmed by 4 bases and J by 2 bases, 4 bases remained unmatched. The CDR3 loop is CASSSTGGGNTEAFF. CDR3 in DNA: TGTGCCAGCAGTTCGACAGGGGGCGGTAACACTGAAGCTTTCTTT.

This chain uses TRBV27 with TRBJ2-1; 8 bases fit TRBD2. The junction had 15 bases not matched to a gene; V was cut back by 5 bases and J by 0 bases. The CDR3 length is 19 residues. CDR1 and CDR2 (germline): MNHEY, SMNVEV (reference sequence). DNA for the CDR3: TGTGCCAGCAGTCCCCCGGCTAGCGGGCCGGAAAACTCCTACAATGAGCAGTTCTTC. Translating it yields CASSPPASGPENSYNEQFF.

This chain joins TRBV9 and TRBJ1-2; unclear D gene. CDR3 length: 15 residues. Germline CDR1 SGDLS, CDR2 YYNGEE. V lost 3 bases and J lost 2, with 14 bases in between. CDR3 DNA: TGTGCCAGCAGCGCCGGGGTGGGAGGCAACTATGGCTACACCTTC. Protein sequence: CASSAGVGGNYGYTF.

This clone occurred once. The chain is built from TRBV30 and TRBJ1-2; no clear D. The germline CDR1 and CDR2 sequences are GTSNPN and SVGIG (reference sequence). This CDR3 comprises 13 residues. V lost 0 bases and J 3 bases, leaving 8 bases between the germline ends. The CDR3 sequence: CAWSVTRDYGYTF. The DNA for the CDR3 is TGTGCCTGGAGTGTCACTAGGGACTATGGCTACACCTTC.

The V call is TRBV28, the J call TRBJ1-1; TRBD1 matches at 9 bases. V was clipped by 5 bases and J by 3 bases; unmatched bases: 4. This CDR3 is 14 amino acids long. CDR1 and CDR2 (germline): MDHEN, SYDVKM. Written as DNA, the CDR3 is TGTGCCAGCAGTGGGACAGGGAGACACACTGAAGCTTTCTTT. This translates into CASSGTGRHTEAFF.

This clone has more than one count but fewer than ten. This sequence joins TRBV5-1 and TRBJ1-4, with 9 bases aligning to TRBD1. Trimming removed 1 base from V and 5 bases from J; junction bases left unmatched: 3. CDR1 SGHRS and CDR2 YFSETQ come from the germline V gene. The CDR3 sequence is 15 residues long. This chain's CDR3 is CASSLTGGSNEKLFF. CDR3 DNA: TGCGCCAGCAGCTTGACAGGGGGCTCGAATGAAAAACTGTTTTTT.

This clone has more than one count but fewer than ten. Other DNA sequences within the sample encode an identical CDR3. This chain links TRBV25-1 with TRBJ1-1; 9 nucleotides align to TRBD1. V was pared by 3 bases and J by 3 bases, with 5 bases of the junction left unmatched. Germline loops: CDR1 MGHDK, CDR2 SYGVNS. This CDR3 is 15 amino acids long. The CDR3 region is CASSDPRQGDTEAFF. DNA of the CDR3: TGTGCCAGCAGTGACCCTAGACAGGGGGACACTGAAGCTTTCTTT. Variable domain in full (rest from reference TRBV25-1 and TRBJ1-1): EADIYQTPRYLVIGTGKKITLECSQTMGHDKMYWYQQDPGMELHLIHYSYGVNSTEKGDLSSESTVSRIRTEHFPLTLESARPSHTSQYLCASSDPRQGDTEAFFGQGTRLTVV.

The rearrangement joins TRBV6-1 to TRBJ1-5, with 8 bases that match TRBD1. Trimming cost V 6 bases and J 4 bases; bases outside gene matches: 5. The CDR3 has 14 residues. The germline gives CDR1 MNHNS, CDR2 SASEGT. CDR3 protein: CASSDYRGNQPQHF. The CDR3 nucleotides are TGTGCCAGCAGCGACTACAGGGGGAATCAGCCCCAGCATTTT.

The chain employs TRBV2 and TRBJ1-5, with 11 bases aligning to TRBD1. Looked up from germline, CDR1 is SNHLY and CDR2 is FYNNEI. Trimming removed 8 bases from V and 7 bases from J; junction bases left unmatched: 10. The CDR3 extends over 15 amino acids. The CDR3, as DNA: TGTGCCAGCCGAAGGACAGGGGGCGCCGGGCAGCCCCAGCATTTT. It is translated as CASRRTGGAGQPQHF.

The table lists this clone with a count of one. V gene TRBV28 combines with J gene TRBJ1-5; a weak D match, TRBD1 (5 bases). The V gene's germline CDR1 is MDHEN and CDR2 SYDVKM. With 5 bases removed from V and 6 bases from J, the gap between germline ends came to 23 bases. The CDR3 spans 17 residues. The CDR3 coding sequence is TGTGCCAGCAGTCCGAACCTCGGGTCGGGGGAATTTCAGCCCCAGCATTTT. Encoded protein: CASSPNLGSGEFQPQHF.

The CDR3 bases are TGTGCCAGCAGCCGTGAACACCACAGGGATTCACCCCTCCACTTT. Protein product: CASSREHHRDSPLHF. The rearrangement links TRBV7-3 to TRBJ1-6, with D possibly matching TRBD1 (6 bases). This CDR3 region has 15 residues. Trimming removed 5 bases from V and 8 bases from J, with 16 bases in between. CDR1 is SGHTA and CDR2 is FQGTGA in the germline V gene. Full variable domain (remainder filled in from reference TRBV7-3 and TRBJ1-6): GAGVSQTPSNKVTEKGKYVELRCDPISGHTALYWYRQSLGQGPEFLIYFQGTGAADDSGLPNDRFFAVRPEGSVSTLKIQRTERGDSAVYLCASSREHHRDSPLHFGNGTRLTVT.

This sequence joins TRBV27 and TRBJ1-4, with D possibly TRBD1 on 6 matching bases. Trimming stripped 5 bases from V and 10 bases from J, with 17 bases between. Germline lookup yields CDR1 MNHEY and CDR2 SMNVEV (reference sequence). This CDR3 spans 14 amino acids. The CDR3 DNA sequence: TGTGCCAGCAGTCTCGGGACATCGGCGGGAAAACTGTTTTTT. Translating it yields CASSLGTSAGKLFF.

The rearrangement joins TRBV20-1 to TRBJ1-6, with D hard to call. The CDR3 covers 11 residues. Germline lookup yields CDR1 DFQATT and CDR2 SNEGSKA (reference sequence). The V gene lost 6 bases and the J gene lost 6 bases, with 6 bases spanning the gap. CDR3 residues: CSAGVNSPLHF. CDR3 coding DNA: TGCAGTGCCGGGGTTAATTCACCCCTCCACTTT.